What follows are 27 T cell receptor beta chains derived from one specimen sequenced in a study of shared clonotypes between healthy human individuals (dated by TCRdb to the early 2020s). The protocol used for the library was the immunoSEQ multiplex PCR assay. In its TCRdb copy, this immuneACCESS table keeps in-frame sequences only and misses some clones. Where compared with another copy, unresolved V genes explain less than half of these, and the others have no known cause. The sample table lists about 770,000 clones, just under 75% of them with a count of one. Of the sample, approximately 2% is held by the ten largest clones. The sequencing sample was made of memory CD4+ T cells sorted from blood. The cell subset or site tag for this specimen amounts to: CD45RA-negative fraction. Every receptor here comes from a woman in her 30s in good health.

The rearrangement links TRBV18 to TRBJ1-2; no definite D call. Trimming pared 3 bases from V and 8 bases from J, leaving 13 bases between. This CDR3 comprises 13 residues. The germline gives CDR1 KGHSH, CDR2 LQKENI. CDR3 protein: CASSPDGGRGYTF. CDR3 nucleotides: TGTGCCAGCTCACCTGACGGAGGGCGCGGCTACACCTTC.

This chain joins TRBV25-1 and TRBJ2-1, with 8 bases that match TRBD2. J lost 15 bases, V lost 1 base, and 11 bases had no gene match. Germline V gives CDR1 MGHDK, CDR2 SYGVNS. The CDR3 consists of 14 residues. CDR3: CASSEFGGGRGSFF. The CDR3 DNA is TGTGCCAGCAGTGAATTCGGGGGGGGTCGCGGGTCGTTCTTC.

This clone was counted a few times. The CDR3 DNA is TGTGCCAGCAGCACCTCGGGGGGCTCAGATACGCAGTATTTT. Its protein is CASSTSGGSDTQYF. The chain couples TRBV11-3 to TRBJ2-3; tentative D call: TRBD2 (7 bases). The V gene lost 5 bases and the J gene lost 4 bases, with 13 bases spanning the gap. The length of the CDR3 is 14 residues. The germline V gene encodes CDR1 SGHNT and CDR2 YENEEA.

V is TRBV18 and J is TRBJ2-7; TRBD1 aligns across 8 bases. The CDR3 is 16 residues long. Per the germline V gene, CDR1 is KGHSH and CDR2 is LQKENI. After removal of 4 bases from V and 6 bases from J, the junction contained 14 bases not matched to a gene. CDR3 in amino acids: CASSQGTGLSVREQYF. Here the CDR3 DNA reads TGTGCCAGCTCACAAGGGACAGGTCTAAGTGTGCGCGAGCAGTACTTC.

About this clone itself: A much larger clone differs from this one at a single base, so this may be a read error. Other nucleotide sequences in the sample specify the same CDR3. The chain employs TRBV28 and TRBJ1-3; no reliable D call. This CDR3 has 12 residues. Trimming pared 5 bases from V and 1 base from J, leaving 3 bases between. Germline CDR1 and CDR2: MDHEN and SYDVKM. The CDR3 region is CASSLSGNTIYF. The CDR3 DNA reads as TGTGCCAGCAGTCTTTCTGGAAACACCATATATTTT.

This clone was counted a few times. This chain joins TRBV18 and TRBJ1-2; D uncertain. From germline, CDR1 is KGHSH and CDR2 LQKENI. Trimming took 2 bases from V and 5 from J, leaving 6 bases between them. CDR3 length equals 12 residues. DNA for the CDR3: TGTGCCAGCTCACCAGCAACTTATGGCTACACCTTC. Amino acid sequence: CASSPATYGYTF.

The CDR3 loop reads CASSWDRAYGYTF. The CDR3, as DNA: TGTGCCAGCAGTTGGGACAGGGCCTATGGCTACACCTTC. The chain couples TRBV27 to TRBJ1-2; 9 bases match TRBD1. This CDR3 contains 13 residues. V shed 4 bases and J 4 bases; nucleotides not matched to a gene: 1. Germline V gene lookup returns CDR1 MNHEY and CDR2 SMNVEV (reference sequence).

The chain couples TRBV2 to TRBJ2-3; TRBD2 might be the D (6 bases). CDR3 size: 16 residues. V lost 6 bases and J lost 0, with 16 bases in between. From germline, CDR1 is SNHLY and CDR2 FYNNEI. The CDR3 spells CASRLTGLFSTDTQYF. CDR3 sequence (DNA): TGTGCCAGCAGACTCACGGGACTCTTTAGCACAGATACGCAGTATTTT.

J is TRBJ1-1 and V is TRBV19, with unresolved D. The V end was cut by 6 bases, the J end by 2 bases, with 16 bases between. CDR1 and CDR2 (germline): LNHDA, SQIVND (reference sequence). The CDR3 spans 15 residues. The CDR3, as DNA: TGTGCCAGTAGCCGAGAGATCTCGGGTAACACTGAAGCTTTCTTT. Protein sequence: CASSREISGNTEAFF.

The chain combines TRBV6-1 with TRBJ2-1, with 9 bases lining up with TRBD2. Germline CDR1 reads MNHNS; CDR2 reads SASEGT. Trimming at V came to 1 base and at J to 6 bases, leaving 7 bases not matched to a gene. CDR3 length: 16 residues. Here the CDR3 reads CASSEGAGGPFNEQFF. CDR3 DNA: TGTGCCAGCAGTGAAGGCGCGGGAGGGCCGTTCAATGAGCAGTTCTTC.

This clone was found a few times. J is TRBJ2-1 and V is TRBV7-3, with D unresolved. From germline, CDR1 is SGHTA and CDR2 FQGTGA. This CDR3 contains 13 residues. V lost 1 base and J 9 bases, leaving 10 bases between the germline ends. CDR3 DNA: TGTGCCAGCAGCTTAAAGGGTGTTGGTGAGCAGTTCTTC. It codes for CASSLKGVGEQFF.

The V gene is TRBV30, the J gene TRBJ2-1; D not resolved. Trimming pared 6 bases from V and 5 bases from J, leaving 8 bases between. The CDR3 covers 11 residues. CDR1 is GTSNPN and CDR2 is SVGIG in the germline V gene (reference sequence). CDR3 DNA: TGTGCCTGTAAAAAAAACAATGAGCAGTTCTTC. Amino acids: CACKKNNEQFF.

The chain links TRBV11-2 to TRBJ2-6; D gene unclear. V was pared by 1 base and J by 0 bases, with 10 bases between. Germline CDR1 is SGHAT and CDR2 is FQNNGV. This CDR3 is built from 17 residues. In DNA form, the CDR3 reads TGTGCCAGCAGCTTAGGCGCAGGCAGCTCTGGGGCCAACGTCCTGACTTTC. Its protein is CASSLGAGSSGANVLTF.

The chain recombines TRBV5-5 with TRBJ2-7; D may be TRBD1 or TRBD2 (5 bases each). Germline CDR1 SGHKS, CDR2 YYEKEE (reference sequence). Trimming cost V 4 bases and J 2 bases, with 16 bases left between them. This CDR3 is built from 15 residues. The CDR3 DNA follows: TGTGCCAGCAGCCTGCTCGGGGCGCTAACCTACGAGCAGTACTTC. Translating it yields CASSLLGALTYEQYF.

In this sample, this clone turned up a few times. The gene calls are TRBV7-2 and TRBJ2-7; a weak D match, TRBD1 (6 bases). CDR1 SGHTA and CDR2 FQGNSA come from the germline V gene. CDR3 size: 12 residues. Trimming left V 5 bases short and J 4 bases short, with 9 bases between. This CDR3 reads CASSPDRYEQYF. The CDR3 coding sequence is TGTGCCAGCAGCCCCGACAGGTACGAGCAGTACTTC.

The V call is TRBV7-9, the J call TRBJ2-7; D uncertain. The CDR3 is 12 amino acids. Trimming cost V 2 bases and J 2 bases, with 4 bases left between them. Per the germline V gene, CDR1 is SEHNR and CDR2 is FQNEAQ (reference sequence). The CDR3 here is CASSLQAYEQYF. For the CDR3, the DNA is TGTGCCAGCAGCTTACAAGCCTACGAGCAGTACTTC.

The chain links TRBV6-5 to TRBJ1-3, with 8 nucleotides matching TRBD1. CDR1 and CDR2 (germline): MNHEY, SVGAGI. V shed 4 bases, J shed 2 bases, and the junction held 4 bases outside the gene matches. The CDR3 is made up of 15 amino acids. The CDR3 protein is CASSSTGDTGNTIYF. The CDR3 DNA reads as TGTGCCAGCAGTTCGACAGGGGACACTGGAAACACCATATATTTT.

The V and J genes are TRBV29-1 and TRBJ1-4, with 7 bases aligning to TRBD1. Trimming removed 1 base from V and 4 bases from J; junction bases left unmatched: 6. CDR3 length equals 15 residues. Per germline, CDR1 SQVTM and CDR2 ANQGSEA. The CDR3 loop reads CSVEVRQGNNEKLFF. The CDR3 bases are TGCAGCGTTGAAGTACGACAGGGTAATAATGAAAAACTGTTTTTT.

V is TRBV11-2 and J is TRBJ2-7; possible D gene TRBD1, 5 bases. The CDR3 has 14 amino acids. In germline, CDR1 is SGHAT, CDR2 FQNNGV. Trimming took 1 base from V and 4 from J, leaving 11 bases between them. The CDR3 spells CASSLVPGLYEQYF. As DNA, the CDR3 is TGTGCCAGCAGCTTAGTTCCAGGGCTGTACGAGCAGTACTTC. Drawing the rest from reference TRBV11-2 and TRBJ2-7, the complete variable domain is EAGVAQSPRYKIIEKRQSVAFWCNPISGHATLYWYQQILGQGPKLLIQFQNNGVVDDSQLPKDRFSAERLKGVDSTLKIQPAKLEDSAVYLCASSLVPGLYEQYFGPGTRLTVT.

The genes are TRBV11-2 and TRBJ2-3, with TRBD1 identical over 11 bases. The germline V gene has CDR1 SGHAT and CDR2 FQNNGV. V dropped 5 bases and J dropped 4; count of bases not matched to a gene: 2. The CDR3 length is 14 residues. CDR3 sequence (DNA): TGTGCCAGCAGCCAGGGACAGGGGGCAGATACGCAGTATTTT. The encoded protein is CASSQGQGADTQYF.

The gene calls are TRBV29-1 and TRBJ2-5; D may be TRBD1 (7 bases). The closer fit of TRBJ2-7 to the DNA end suggests the J call may be wrong. Germline CDR1 reads SQVTM; CDR2 reads ANQGSEA. The CDR3 is 13 residues long. The CDR3 sequence is CSVGGQSLYEQYF. CDR3 bases: TGCAGCGTCGGGGGACAGTCCCTCTACGAGCAGTACTTC.

The rearrangement joins TRBV7-8 to TRBJ1-1; a possible D gene is TRBD1 (5 bases). V lost 3 bases and J lost 0, with 8 bases in between. Looked up from germline, CDR1 is SGHVS and CDR2 is FQNEAQ. This CDR3 region has 14 residues. CDR3: CASSFGGVNTEAFF. The CDR3 nucleotides are TGTGCCAGCAGCTTCGGGGGGGTGAACACTGAAGCTTTCTTT.

The V gene is TRBV28, the J gene TRBJ1-5; possibly TRBD1 for D (6 bases). CDR3 length: 15 amino acids. Trimming took off 3 bases at V and 2 bases at J, with 11 bases between the two ends. Germline-derived CDR1 and CDR2 are MDHEN and SYDVKM. In DNA form, the CDR3 reads TGTGCCAGCAGTTTTACAGGGATAGGCAATCAGCCCCAGCATTTT. Translated, it gives CASSFTGIGNQPQHF. The full variable domain, with the rest looked up from reference TRBV28 and TRBJ1-5, is DVKVTQSSRYLVKRTGEKVFLECVQDMDHENMFWYRQDPGLGLRLIYFSYDVKMKEKGDIPEGYSVSREKKERFSLILESASTNQTSMYLCASSFTGIGNQPQHFGDGTRLSIL.

The rearrangement joins TRBV30 to TRBJ2-5; 9 bases are a match to TRBD1. Germline V gives CDR1 GTSNPN, CDR2 SVGIG (reference sequence). The CDR3 loop spans 15 amino acids. V was clipped by 3 bases and J by 5 bases; unmatched bases: 10. DNA of the CDR3: TGTGCCTGGAGGCCGGGACAGGGTATACAGGAGACCCAGTACTTC. Amino acids: CAWRPGQGIQETQYF.

This clone came up a few times. The rearrangement uses TRBV30 and TRBJ1-2; TRBD1 is a possible D gene (6 bases). Trimming pared 5 bases from V and 8 bases from J, leaving 12 bases between. CDR3 length: 11 amino acids. The germline gives CDR1 GTSNPN, CDR2 SVGIG (reference sequence). The CDR3 DNA reads as TGTGCCTGGGGGCCCGGGACAGGCTACACCTTC. It yields the protein CAWGPGTGYTF.

Turning to this clone: Other DNA sequences in this specimen translate into the identical CDR3. This chain uses TRBV5-1 with TRBJ2-6, with D possibly being TRBD2 (5 bases). V shed 0 bases and J shed 2 bases, with 9 bases lying between them. From germline, CDR1 is SGHRS and CDR2 YFSETQ. The CDR3 sequence is 16 residues long. CDR3 sequence: CASSLDGVAGANVLTF. The DNA for the CDR3 is TGCGCCAGCAGCTTGGACGGGGTTGCTGGGGCCAACGTCCTGACTTTC. Using reference TRBV5-1 and TRBJ2-6 for the parts outside the CDR3, the full variable domain is KAGVTQTPRYLIKTRGQQVTLSCSPISGHRSVSWYQQTPGQGLQFLFEYFSETQRNKGNFPGRFSGRQFSNSRSEMNVSTLELGDSALYLCASSLDGVAGANVLTFGAGSRLTVL.

The chain combines TRBV4-1 with TRBJ2-2, with 16 bases lining up with TRBD2. Germline loops: CDR1 MGHRA, CDR2 YSYEKL. The CDR3 runs 19 residues. The V segment lost 3 bases and the J segment 7 bases; nucleotides outside the gene matches: 11. The CDR3: CASSHSGTSGRASGGELFF. DNA for the CDR3: TGCGCCAGCAGCCACTCAGGGACTAGCGGGAGGGCCAGTGGCGGGGAGCTGTTTTTT.